This T cell receptor (beta chain) came from a study of T cell repertoires in cytomegalovirus infection. Study-wide context: A matching HLA type, together with CMV infection, was signaled by public TCR beta signatures. Study-wide points: People with CMV and the relevant HLA were identified by cumulative public TCR beta family frequency. HLA-C-restricted CMV clonotypes gave the most frequent clonotype in two of eight donors.

With V trimmed by 8 bases and J by 3 bases, 9 bases remained unmatched. The CDR3 contains 15 residues. Germline loops: CDR1 MGHRA, CDR2 YSYEKL. TCRdb re-analysed the reads in MiXCR, keeping a single row per CDR3 protein. The table includes about 740,000 distinct CDR3 sequences, approximately 40% detected once. Comments on this clonotype: What it binds is unknown. Given the absence of the conserved phenylalanine or tryptophan at the CDR3 end, a read error is likely.

The V call is TRBV4-1, the J call TRBJ2-3; 9 bases agree with TRBD2. This TCR was sampled from a human donor in good health (CMV status not recorded). Some clones in this sample may be carry-over from other donors' samples. Sequenced material: PBMCs. Here the CDR3 DNA reads TGCGCCAGCGCCTACTCTAGCGGGGTGACAGATACGCAGTATTGT. Its translation is CASAYSSGVTDTQYC.